This T cell receptor (beta chain) was retrieved from a study of shared T cell receptors in the human thymus (dated by TCRdb to the early 2020s). Study-wide context: The study examined how self-reactive, shared T-cell receptor alpha chains are generated in the human thymus.

Comments on this clone: There is no known antigen for this receptor. No base qualities exist here, and no much larger clone lies one base off it.

Via the germline V gene, CDR1 is MGHRA and CDR2 YSYEKL. The cysteine opens and the phenylalanine closes a CDR3 of 17 amino acids. Only the CDR3 DNA stays, 51 bases, in frame from base 1. Here V drops 0 bases and J drops 5 bases, and the junction holds 6 bases not matched to any gene. The library was obtained by the immunoSEQ multiplex PCR assay. In its TCRdb copy, this immuneACCESS table keeps in-frame sequences only and misses some clones. Where compared with another copy, unresolved V genes explain less than half of these, and the others have no known cause. The sample table records some 720,000 clones; roughly 90% of these occur just once. The top ten hold 0.0085% to 0.012% of the sample. The sample was also linked to a second study, of human thymus T cells. In that second paper, the authors write: Immunologically healthy infants undergoing open corrective cardiac surgery for congenital heart defects in Finland were used as donors. Thymus tissue was obtained as surgical resects removed during corrective cardiac surgery. Biased V and J gene segment usage appeared to be present in both thymic and peripheral blood repertoires. The related research found that thymic TCR repertoires overlapped highly between unrelated individuals. The study used 7 to 9 infant thymus samples plus four related peripheral blood samples to characterize TCR alpha and beta repertoires. Donor ages ranging from roughly 7 to 250 days were recorded, and over 5 male and a couple of female infants were included in the cohort. Thymocytes were released mechanically from tissue and stored at -70 °C as pellets of roughly 9-32 million cells. Genomic DNA was extracted from frozen cell pellets with a QIAsymphony instrument. The immunoSEQ multiplex PCR assay was used to amplify the TCRB and TCRAD loci from a standardized quantity of quality-controlled genomic DNA. The amplicons covered the V(D)J region and were long enough to include the CDR3 and to identify the V and J genes. Amplicon sequencing was performed on an Illumina platform through the commercial immunoSEQ service. Primer bias and sequencing errors were corrected using previously described methods, and TCRAD and TCRB definitions followed the IMGT database. immunoSEQ Analyzer 3.0 and VDJTools were used for repertoire analysis, which covered basic statistics, V/J segment usage, diversity estimates, rarefaction and pairwise overlap. To estimate diversity, the Chao1, ChaoE, Efron-Thisted, Shannon and inverse Simpson indices were applied, and diversity was also estimated on datasets down-sampled to the smallest sample. Repertoire overlap used strict matching of CDR3 nucleotide sequence, V gene and J gene, with Jaccard-based multidimensional scaling clustering. On average, thymus samples gave roughly 800,000 unique TCRB clonotypes, whereas blood samples gave 75,000 to 85,000.

This sequence was found in a boy in the first two years of life with a congenital heart defect. Donor details come from another sample of the same person, matched by shared clones. This receptor chain uses TRBV4-1 and TRBJ2-1, and 11 bases in between align with TRBD2. Sequenced material: thymocytes. The nucleotide sequence reads TGCGCCAGCAGCCAAGATGGTCTAGCGGGAGGCCACAATGAGCAGTTCTTC. It specifies CASSQDGLAGGHNEQFF.